One T cell receptor beta chain is described in this entry. The CDR3 is 14 amino acids. V gave up 4 bases and J gave up 4 bases; unmatched junction bases: 5. CDR1 SGHDN and CDR2 FVKESK come from the germline V gene. The table came from immunoSEQ multiplex PCR; TCRdb's copy has only in-frame clones and leaves some out. The table shows about 55,000 clones, with 88% occurring only once. This specimen comes from a study of blood T cell repertoires in COVID-19. Turning to the study itself: The United States, Italy and Spain supplied acute and convalescent COVID-19 samples.

The TCR originated in a man aged 60 to 75 with active COVID-19. Sample: peripheral blood. This chain uses TRBV14 with TRBJ2-3; TRBD1 matches at 7 bases. The CDR3 region has the DNA TGTGCCAGCAGCCGTACAGGGGAAGCAGATACGCAGTATTTT. Translated, it gives CASSRTGEADTQYF.